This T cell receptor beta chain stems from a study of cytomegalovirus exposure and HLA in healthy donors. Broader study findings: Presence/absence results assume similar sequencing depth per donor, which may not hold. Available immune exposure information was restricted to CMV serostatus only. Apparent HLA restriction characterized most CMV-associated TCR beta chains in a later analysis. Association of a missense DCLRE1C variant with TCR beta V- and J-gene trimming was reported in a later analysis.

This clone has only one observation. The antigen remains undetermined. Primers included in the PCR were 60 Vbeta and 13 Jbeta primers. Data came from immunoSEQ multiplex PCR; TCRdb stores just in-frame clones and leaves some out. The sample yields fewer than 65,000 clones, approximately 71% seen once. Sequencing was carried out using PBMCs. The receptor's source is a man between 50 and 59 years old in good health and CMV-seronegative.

The CDR3 DNA reads as TGTGCCAGCAGCTCGCCCAGGGGGGCAGGGGGCGCCGACGAGACCCAGTACTTC. Amino acid sequence: CASSSPRGAGGADETQYF. The rearrangement uses TRBV4-2 and TRBJ2-5, with 8 positions matching TRBD1. CDR3 length equals 18 residues. V gave up 5 bases and J gave up 5 bases; unmatched junction bases: 19. Germline CDR1 and CDR2: LGHNA and YNFKEQ.